The 17 T cell receptor beta chains in this list originate from one sample, sequenced in a study of cytomegalovirus exposure and HLA in healthy donors. PCR was performed using 60 Vbeta and 13 Jbeta primers. Method: immunoSEQ multiplex PCR; TCRdb's copy keeps in-frame clones and lacks some. The sample carries some 130,000 clones, 70% to 85% recorded once. Sequencing input: PBMCs. The receptors stem from a female donor in good health and CMV-seronegative.

This rearrangement joins TRBV30 to TRBJ2-1, with TRBD2 as a possible D gene (5 bases). The CDR3 has 14 amino acids. Germline-derived CDR1 and CDR2 are GTSNPN and SVGIG (reference sequence). Trimming stripped 4 bases from V and 3 bases from J, with 13 bases between. The CDR3 DNA reads TGTGCCTGGACCCCCGTCGGAGGCTACAATGAGCAGTTCTTC. Translating gives CAWTPVGGYNEQFF.

The chain combines TRBV7-9 with TRBJ2-5; 8 bases are shared with TRBD2. The CDR3 has 16 residues. Germline V gives CDR1 SEHNR, CDR2 FQNEAQ (reference sequence). Trimming took 3 bases from V and 1 from J; bases not matched to a gene: 7. Written as DNA, the CDR3 is TGTGCCAGCAGCTTCTCACTAGCGGCTCTCCAAGAGACCCAGTACTTC. It encodes CASSFSLAALQETQYF.

This chain uses TRBV15 with TRBJ1-1; D is perhaps TRBD1 (6 bases). Trimming removed 1 base from V and 1 base from J, with 7 bases in between. The CDR3 length is 14 residues. Germline CDR1 LNHNV, CDR2 YYDKDF (reference sequence). Written as DNA, the CDR3 is TGTGCCACCAGCAGAGTGGGACAGAACACTGAAGCTTTCTTT. This gives the protein CATSRVGQNTEAFF.

The chain links TRBV5-6 to TRBJ2-1, with TRBD2 matching 7 bases. With 2 bases clipped from V and 8 bases from J, the junction kept 7 bases outside the gene matches. CDR3 size: 14 residues. Germline-derived CDR1 and CDR2 are SGHDT and YYEEEE. The CDR3 here is CASSLGRAQDEQFF. In nucleotides, the CDR3 is TGTGCCAGCAGCTTAGGGAGGGCGCAGGATGAGCAGTTCTTC.

The rearrangement joins TRBV7-3 to TRBJ2-1; a possible D gene is TRBD2 (6 bases). Between the trimmed V and J ends, which lost 2 bases and 0 bases, there was a span of 8 bases. Germline V lookup: CDR1 SGHTA, CDR2 FQGTGA. The CDR3 length is 15 residues. CDR3 amino acids: CASSLAGSSYNEQFF. Written as DNA, the CDR3 is TGTGCCAGCAGCTTAGCGGGGAGCTCCTACAATGAGCAGTTCTTC.

The CDR3 DNA reads as TGCGCCAGCAGCCAAGCCCCGACAGCCTCCTACGAGCAGTACTTC. It yields the protein CASSQAPTASYEQYF. The V and J genes are TRBV4-3 and TRBJ2-7; a possible D gene is TRBD1 (5 bases). The CDR3 extends over 15 amino acids. V lost 1 base and J 0 bases, leaving 10 bases between the germline ends. The germline V gene encodes CDR1 LGHNA and CDR2 YSLEER.

The table lists this clone with a few counts. V is TRBV11-2 and J is TRBJ1-1; 8 bases match TRBD1. CDR3 length equals 17 residues. V lost 7 bases, J lost 1 base, and 14 bases stayed unmatched. Germline-derived CDR1 and CDR2 are SGHAT and FQNNGV. The CDR3 region is CASTTGTGINSNTEAFF. The CDR3 bases are TGTGCCAGCACCACAGGGACAGGAATAAACTCGAACACTGAAGCTTTCTTT.

V usage is TRBV5-6 and J usage is TRBJ2-2, with a possible D match to TRBD2 (6 bases). Looked up from germline, CDR1 is SGHDT and CDR2 is YYEEEE. The CDR3 consists of 16 residues. V was clipped by 0 bases and J by 0 bases, with 9 bases between them. The CDR3 region is CASSLGGTPNTGELFF. The DNA of the CDR3 is TGTGCCAGCAGCTTGGGGGGGACTCCGAACACCGGGGAGCTGTTTTTT.

This clone was seen a single time. V and J are TRBV7-2 and TRBJ1-5, with TRBD1 matching over 9 bases. CDR3 length: 15 amino acids. After removal of 5 bases from V and 6 bases from J, the junction contained 8 bases not matched to a gene. Germline CDR1 SGHTA, CDR2 FQGNSA. The CDR3 bases are TGTGCCAGCAGCCTAGGGACAGGGTCGTCTCAGCCCCAGCATTTT. It encodes CASSLGTGSSQPQHF. The full variable domain, with the rest looked up from reference TRBV7-2 and TRBJ1-5, is GAGVSQSPSNKVTEKGKDVELRCDPISGHTALYWYRQSLGQGLEFLIYFQGNSAPDKSGLPSDRFSAERTGGSVSTLTIQRTQQEDSAVYLCASSLGTGSSQPQHFGDGTRLSIL.

In its sample, this clone was seen once. The genes are TRBV12-2 and TRBJ2-2; TRBD1 is the table's D call, not checked against the DNA. TRBV12-2 is a documented pseudogene. This CDR3 spans 19 amino acids. The CDR3 reads CASRLNRDRGHANTGELFF. The CDR3 region has the DNA TGTGCAAGTCGCTTAAACCGGGACAGGGGCCACGCGAACACCGGGGAGCTGTTTTTT.

The chain recombines TRBV28 with TRBJ2-3; 8 bases line up with TRBD1. V gave up 5 bases and J gave up 6 bases; unmatched junction bases: 7. Germline V gene sequence: CDR1 MDHEN, CDR2 SYDVKM. This CDR3 region has 14 residues. CDR3 DNA: TGTGCCAGCAGTCCGCAGGGGGCACGTGATACGCAGTATTTT. Its protein product is CASSPQGARDTQYF.

The J gene is TRBJ1-5, the V gene TRBV15; 7 nucleotides line up with TRBD1. Germline V gene lookup returns CDR1 LNHNV and CDR2 YYDKDF (reference sequence). V dropped 2 bases and J dropped 4; count of bases not matched to a gene: 5. This CDR3 region has 15 residues. The CDR3 is CATSRSRGSNQPQHF. The CDR3 DNA reads as TGTGCCACCAGCAGATCCAGGGGGTCGAATCAGCCCCAGCATTTT.

The chain uses TRBV2 and TRBJ1-1, with no clear D. Trimming left V 7 bases short and J 1 base short, with 4 bases between. This CDR3 comprises 11 residues. Germline V gene data show CDR1 as SNHLY and CDR2 as FYNNEI. CDR3 DNA: TGTGCCAGCACCGGGAACACTGAAGCTTTCTTT. This encodes CASTGNTEAFF.

The chain combines TRBV10-2 with TRBJ2-7; TRBD1 aligns across 7 bases. The ends lost 0 bases at V and 4 bases at J; junction bases unmatched: 6. Germline V CDR1 and CDR2: WSHSY, SAAADI. The CDR3 spans 15 residues. In DNA, the CDR3 is TGCGCCAGCAGTGAGTCCATAGGGGGCTTGTACGAGCAGTACTTC. It translates to CASSESIGGLYEQYF.

This chain links TRBV9 with TRBJ1-1; TRBD1 aligns across 7 bases. CDR3 length: 13 residues. CDR1 and CDR2 from the germline V gene are SGDLS and YYNGEE. V dropped 4 bases and J dropped 8; count of bases not matched to a gene: 8. This CDR3 is CASSPATGTEAFF. The CDR3 DNA sequence: TGTGCCAGCAGCCCAGCGACAGGGACAGAAGCTTTCTTT.

This clone was counted a few times. The chain combines TRBV7-2 with TRBJ2-2, with TRBD2 matching 8 bases. Looked up from germline, CDR1 is SGHTA and CDR2 is FQGNSA. The length of the CDR3 is 15 residues. Germline trimming cut 5 bases from V and 6 bases from J; bases unmatched to any gene: 8. The CDR3 DNA sequence: TGTGCCAGCAGCCCCGGGACGGGAGGGCCCGGGGAGCTGTTTTTT. Its protein is CASSPGTGGPGELFF.

This chain uses TRBV7-3 with TRBJ1-1; maybe TRBD1 (5 bases). The CDR3 has 13 amino acids. The V gene's germline CDR1 is SGHTA and CDR2 FQGTGA. V gave up 5 bases and J gave up 1 base, with 8 bases separating them. CDR3 sequence: CASSPGQNTEAFF. For the CDR3, the DNA is TGTGCCAGCAGCCCCGGACAGAACACTGAAGCTTTCTTT. Variable domain in full (rest from reference TRBV7-3 and TRBJ1-1): GAGVSQTPSNKVTEKGKYVELRCDPISGHTALYWYRQSLGQGPEFLIYFQGTGAADDSGLPNDRFFAVRPEGSVSTLKIQRTERGDSAVYLCASSPGQNTEAFFGQGTRLTVV.